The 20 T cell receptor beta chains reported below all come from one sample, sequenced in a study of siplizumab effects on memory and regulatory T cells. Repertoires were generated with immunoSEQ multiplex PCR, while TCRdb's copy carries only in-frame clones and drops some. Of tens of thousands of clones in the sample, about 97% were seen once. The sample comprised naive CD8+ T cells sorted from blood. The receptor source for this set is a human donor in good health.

The CDR3 bases are TGTGCCAGTAGTATAGCGGAGGGAACTGAAGCTTTCTTT. Protein product: CASSIAEGTEAFF. The chain links TRBV19 to TRBJ1-1, with D uncertain. The CDR3 loop spans 13 amino acids. Trimming took 1 base from V and 5 from J, leaving 8 bases between them. Germline lookup yields CDR1 LNHDA and CDR2 SQIVND (reference sequence).

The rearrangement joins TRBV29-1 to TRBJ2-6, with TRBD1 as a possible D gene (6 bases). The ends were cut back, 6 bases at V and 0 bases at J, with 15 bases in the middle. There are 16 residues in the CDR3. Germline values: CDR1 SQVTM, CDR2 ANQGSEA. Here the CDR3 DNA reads TGCAGCGTGACCCGGGACACTACCTCTGGGGCCAACGTCCTGACTTTC. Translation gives CSVTRDTTSGANVLTF.

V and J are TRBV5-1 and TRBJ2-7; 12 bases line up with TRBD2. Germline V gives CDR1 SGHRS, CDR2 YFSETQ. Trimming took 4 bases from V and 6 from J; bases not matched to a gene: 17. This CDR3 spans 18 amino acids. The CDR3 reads CASSTGLAGLSPGGEQYF. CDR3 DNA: TGCGCCAGCAGCACCGGACTAGCGGGACTTTCCCCAGGGGGCGAGCAGTACTTC.

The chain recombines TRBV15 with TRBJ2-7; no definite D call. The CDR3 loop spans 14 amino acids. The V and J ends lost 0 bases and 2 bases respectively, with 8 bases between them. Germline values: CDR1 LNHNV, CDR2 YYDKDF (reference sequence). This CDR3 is CATSRDTTTYEQYF. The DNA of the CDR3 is TGTGCCACCAGCAGAGACACCACCACCTACGAGCAGTACTTC.

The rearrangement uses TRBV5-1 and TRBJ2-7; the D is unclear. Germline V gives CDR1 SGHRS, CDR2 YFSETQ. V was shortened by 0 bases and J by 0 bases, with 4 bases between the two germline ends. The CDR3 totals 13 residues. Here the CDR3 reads CASSLGASYEQYF. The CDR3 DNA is TGCGCCAGCAGCTTGGGAGCCTCCTACGAGCAGTACTTC.

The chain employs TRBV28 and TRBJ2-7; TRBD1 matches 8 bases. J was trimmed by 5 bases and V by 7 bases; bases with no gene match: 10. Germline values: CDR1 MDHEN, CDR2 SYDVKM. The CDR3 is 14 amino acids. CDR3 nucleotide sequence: TGTGCCAGCACCGAAAGGACAGGGATCAACGAGCAGTACTTC. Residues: CASTERTGINEQYF. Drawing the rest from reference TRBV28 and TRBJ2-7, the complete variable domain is DVKVTQSSRYLVKRTGEKVFLECVQDMDHENMFWYRQDPGLGLRLIYFSYDVKMKEKGDIPEGYSVSREKKERFSLILESASTNQTSMYLCASTERTGINEQYFGPGTRLTVT.

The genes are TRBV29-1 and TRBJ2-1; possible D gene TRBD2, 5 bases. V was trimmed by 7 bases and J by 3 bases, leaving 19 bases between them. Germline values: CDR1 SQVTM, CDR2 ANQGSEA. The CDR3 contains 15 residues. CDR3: CSALNGLAGYNEQFF. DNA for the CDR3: TGCAGCGCCCTTAACGGGCTAGCCGGCTACAATGAGCAGTTCTTC.

CDR3 nucleotide sequence: TGTGCCAGCAGCCAATCGTCAGGGAAAGAGACCCAGTACTTC. Residues: CASSQSSGKETQYF. The chain has TRBV16 and TRBJ2-5, with a possible D match to TRBD1 (5 bases). Germline CDR1 reads KGHSY; CDR2 reads FQNENV. V was trimmed by 0 bases and J by 3 bases, leaving 8 bases between them. The CDR3 sequence is 14 residues long. Using reference TRBV16 and TRBJ2-5 for the parts outside the CDR3, the full variable domain is GEEVAQTPKHLVRGEGQKAKLYCAPIKGHSYVFWYQQVLKNEFKFLISFQNENVFDETGMPKERFSAKCLPNSPCSLEIQATKLEDSAVYFCASSQSSGKETQYFGPGTRLLVL.

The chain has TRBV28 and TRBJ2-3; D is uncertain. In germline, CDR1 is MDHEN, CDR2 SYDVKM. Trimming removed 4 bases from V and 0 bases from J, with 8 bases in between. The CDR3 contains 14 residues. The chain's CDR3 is CASSSLGSTDTQYF. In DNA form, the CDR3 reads TGTGCCAGCAGTTCTCTCGGAAGCACAGATACGCAGTATTTT.

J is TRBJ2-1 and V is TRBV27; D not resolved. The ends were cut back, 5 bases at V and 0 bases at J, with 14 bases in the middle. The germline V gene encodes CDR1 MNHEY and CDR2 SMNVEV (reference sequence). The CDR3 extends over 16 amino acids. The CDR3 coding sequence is TGTGCCAGCAGTCCATGGACGGGCGTCTCCTACAATGAGCAGTTCTTC. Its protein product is CASSPWTGVSYNEQFF.

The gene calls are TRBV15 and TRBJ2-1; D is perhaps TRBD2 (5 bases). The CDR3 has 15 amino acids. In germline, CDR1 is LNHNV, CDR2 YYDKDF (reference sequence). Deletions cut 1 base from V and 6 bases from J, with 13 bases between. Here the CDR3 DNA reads TGTGCCACCAGCAGAGTACGGGAATCTGGCAATGAGCAGTTCTTC. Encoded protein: CATSRVRESGNEQFF.

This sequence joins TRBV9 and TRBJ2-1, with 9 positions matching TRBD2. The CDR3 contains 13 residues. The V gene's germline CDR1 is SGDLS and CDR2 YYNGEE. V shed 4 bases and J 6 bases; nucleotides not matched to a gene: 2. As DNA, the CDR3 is TGTGCCAGCAGCAAGGGACTAGCCAATGAGCAGTTCTTC. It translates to CASSKGLANEQFF.

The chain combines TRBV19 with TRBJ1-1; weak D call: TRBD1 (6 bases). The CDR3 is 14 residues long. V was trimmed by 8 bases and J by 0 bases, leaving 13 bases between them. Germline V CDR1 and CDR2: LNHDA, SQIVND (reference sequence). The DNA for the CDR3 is TGTGCCAGTGCTATAACAGGGATGAACACTGAAGCTTTCTTT. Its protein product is CASAITGMNTEAFF.

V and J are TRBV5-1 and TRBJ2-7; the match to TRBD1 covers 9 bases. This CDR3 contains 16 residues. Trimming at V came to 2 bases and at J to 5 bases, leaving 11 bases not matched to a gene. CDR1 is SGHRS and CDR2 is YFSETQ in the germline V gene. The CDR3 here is CASSFSGTGSIHEQYF. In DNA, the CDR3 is TGCGCCAGCAGCTTTAGTGGGACAGGGTCCATCCACGAGCAGTACTTC.

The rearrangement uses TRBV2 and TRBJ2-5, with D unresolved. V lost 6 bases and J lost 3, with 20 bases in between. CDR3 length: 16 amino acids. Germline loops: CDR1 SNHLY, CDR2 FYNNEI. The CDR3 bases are TGTGCCAGCAGCCCCTTCCTTTCTATAGTGGAAGAGACCCAGTACTTC. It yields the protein CASSPFLSIVEETQYF.

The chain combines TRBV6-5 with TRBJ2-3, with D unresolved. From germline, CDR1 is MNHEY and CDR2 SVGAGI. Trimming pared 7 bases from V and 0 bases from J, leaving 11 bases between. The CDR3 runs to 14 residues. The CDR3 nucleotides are TGTGCCAGCAAAAGTGGAAATAGCACAGATACGCAGTATTTT. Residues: CASKSGNSTDTQYF.

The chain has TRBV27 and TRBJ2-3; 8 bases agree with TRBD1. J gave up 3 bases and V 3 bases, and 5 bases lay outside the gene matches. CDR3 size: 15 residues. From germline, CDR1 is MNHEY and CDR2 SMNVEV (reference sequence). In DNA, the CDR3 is TGTGCCAGCAGTTTGGCAGGGGGCTCGACAGATACGCAGTATTTT. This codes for CASSLAGGSTDTQYF.

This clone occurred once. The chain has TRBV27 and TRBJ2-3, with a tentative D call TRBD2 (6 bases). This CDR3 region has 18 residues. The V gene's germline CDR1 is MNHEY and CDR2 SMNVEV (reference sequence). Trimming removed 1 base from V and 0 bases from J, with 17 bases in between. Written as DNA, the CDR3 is TGTGCCAGCAGTTTATTGGGTAGCGGAGGCGGTAGCACAGATACGCAGTATTTT. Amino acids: CASSLLGSGGGSTDTQYF.

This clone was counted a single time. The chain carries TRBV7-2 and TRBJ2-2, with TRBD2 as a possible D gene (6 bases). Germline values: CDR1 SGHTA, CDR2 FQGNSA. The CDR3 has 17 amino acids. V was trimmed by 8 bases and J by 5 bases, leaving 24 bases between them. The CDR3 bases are TGTGCCAGCGGGGGGTTGGTTCGGACCGTAACTACCGGGGAGCTGTTTTTT. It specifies CASGGLVRTVTTGELFF.

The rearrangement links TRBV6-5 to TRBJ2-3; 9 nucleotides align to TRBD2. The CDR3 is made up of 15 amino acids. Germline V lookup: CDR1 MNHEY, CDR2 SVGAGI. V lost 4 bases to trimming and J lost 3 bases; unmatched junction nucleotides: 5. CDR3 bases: TGTGCCAGCAGTTCTCTGACTAGCGGTACAGATACGCAGTATTTT. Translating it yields CASSSLTSGTDTQYF.